This TCR beta chain was recorded in a study of shared clonotypes between healthy human individuals. As defined, naive CD8 cells were CD45RO-negative and positively selected for CCR7, with terminally differentiated effector memory CD45RA+ cells excluded. The CDR3 extends over 14 amino acids. Trimming cost V 1 base and J 3 bases; bases outside gene matches: 2. Germline loops: CDR1 PRHDT, CDR2 FYEKMQ (reference sequence). Libraries were prepared by immunoSEQ multiplex PCR; TCRdb keeps only in-frame clonotypes and omits some of them. The sample shows some 1,900,000 clones, roughly 95% of them seen only once.

Sequenced input: naive CD8+ T cells sorted from blood. This TCR came from a young man in good health. The chain employs TRBV13 and TRBJ1-2; 7 positions agree with TRBD1. This CDR3 is CASSLVGGDYGYTF. The CDR3 DNA sequence: TGTGCCAGCAGCTTAGTAGGGGGCGACTATGGCTACACCTTC.